This entry lists 28 T cell receptor beta chains sequenced from one sample in a study of T-cell reconstitution after alpha-beta-depleted transplantation in children. Preparation of the TCRbeta library was carried out with unique molecular identifiers. TCRdb passed the PCR reads through MiXCR, listing each CDR3 protein once. Of 150,000 to 200,000 distinct CDR3 sequences detected, roughly 7.5% appear once; the ten largest clones hold 3%. Sequencing was performed on PBMCs from the stem cell graft donor, taken from the stem cell graft. Receptor source: a human donor who donated a stem cell graft to a child with Wiskott-Aldrich syndrome.

This clonotype was found a few times. V is TRBV4-1 and J is TRBJ2-5; D is possibly TRBD2 (6 bases). CDR3 length: 14 residues. CDR1 is MGHRA, CDR2 YSYEKL, per germline. The germline V and J ends were trimmed by 6 bases and 5 bases, with 16 bases remaining between them. Here the CDR3 reads CASRGILRGETQYF. The CDR3 region has the DNA TGCGCCAGCAGGGGCATTCTCCGGGGGGAGACCCAGTACTTC.

There are many counts of this clonotype. The chain links TRBV5-1 to TRBJ1-1; no reliable D call. This CDR3 is built from 13 residues. Germline CDR1 and CDR2: SGHRS and YFSETQ. The V end was cut by 3 bases, the J end by 0 bases, with 6 bases between. The CDR3 bases are TGCGCCAGCAGCTCACTAATGAACACTGAAGCTTTCTTT. Protein product: CASSSLMNTEAFF.

This clonotype was observed many times. The chain combines TRBV20-1 with TRBJ1-3, with D perhaps matching TRBD1 (5 bases). This CDR3 has 14 residues. Germline loops: CDR1 DFQATT, CDR2 SNEGSKA (reference sequence). V lost 5 bases and J lost 2, with 13 bases in between. For the CDR3, the DNA is TGCAGTGCTCGTCCAGGGTGGGCTGGAAACACCATATATTTT. As protein: CSARPGWAGNTIYF.

This clonotype was found many times. The chain joins TRBV10-3 to TRBJ2-2, with D unclear. Trimming pared 7 bases from V and 1 base from J, leaving 13 bases between. Per the germline V gene, CDR1 is ENHRY and CDR2 is SYGVKD. CDR3 length equals 15 residues. The CDR3, as DNA: TGTGCCATCAAACTCGGCGTCCTGAACACCGGGGAGCTGTTTTTT. Its protein is CAIKLGVLNTGELFF.

This clonotype was seen at least ten times. V is TRBV20-1 and J is TRBJ2-5; 7 positions match TRBD1. The CDR3 has 15 amino acids. Trimming removed 1 base from V and 4 bases from J; junction bases left unmatched: 9. CDR1 is DFQATT, CDR2 SNEGSKA, per germline (reference sequence). The CDR3 loop is CSARVLARTGETQYF. As DNA, the CDR3 is TGCAGTGCTAGAGTCTTAGCGCGGACAGGAGAGACCCAGTACTTC.

The chain is built from TRBV7-8 and TRBJ1-4; D is ambiguous. The germline CDR1 and CDR2 sequences are SGHVS and FQNEAQ. The CDR3 consists of 15 residues. Trimming pared 2 bases from V and 6 bases from J, leaving 13 bases between. This chain's CDR3 is CASSLFGRTDEKLFF. The CDR3 DNA sequence: TGTGCCAGCAGCTTATTCGGCAGGACCGATGAAAAACTGTTTTTT.

This clonotype showed up many times. This sequence joins TRBV18 and TRBJ1-2; D ambiguous. The CDR3 spans 11 residues. Germline CDR1 is KGHSH and CDR2 is LQKENI. Trimming took off 1 base at V and 8 bases at J, with 5 bases between the two ends. In DNA, the CDR3 is TGTGCCAGCTCACCACAGGGAGGCTACACCTTC. Its translation is CASSPQGGYTF.

This clonotype was found many times. V is TRBV12-3 or TRBV12-4 and J is TRBJ1-1; possibly TRBD1 for D (5 bases). Trimming shortened V by 6 bases and J by 1 base, and 12 bases separated the two germline ends. This CDR3 comprises 14 residues. In DNA form, the CDR3 reads TGTGCCAGCAGGCCGGGACGGACGAACACTGAAGCTTTCTTT. It specifies CASRPGRTNTEAFF.

In this sample, this clonotype turned up many times. This chain links TRBV29-1 with TRBJ1-2; 8 bases agree with TRBD1. The CDR3 sequence is 15 residues long. V lost 6 bases to trimming and J lost 3 bases; unmatched junction nucleotides: 12. CDR1 is SQVTM and CDR2 is ANQGSEA in the germline V gene. Here the CDR3 DNA reads TGCAGCGTAGGTGGGCAGGGGGCGCTTGACTATGGCTACACCTTC. It is translated as CSVGGQGALDYGYTF. The full variable domain, rest sourced from reference TRBV29-1 and TRBJ1-2, is SAVISQKPSRDICQRGTSLTIQCQVDSQVTMMFWYRQQPGQSLTLIATANQGSEATYESGFVIDKFPISRPNLTFSTLTVSNMSPEDSSIYLCSVGGQGALDYGYTFGSGTRLTVV.

J is TRBJ1-5 and V is TRBV18; 7 positions agree with TRBD1. V was clipped by 3 bases and J by 0 bases; unmatched bases: 8. The CDR3 has 17 residues. Germline-derived CDR1 and CDR2 are KGHSH and LQKENI. The CDR3 nucleotides are TGTGCCAGCTCACCGACAAGTGGACAGGTTAGCAATCAGCCCCAGCATTTT. Protein sequence: CASSPTSGQVSNQPQHF.

This clonotype was recorded many times. This chain joins TRBV12-3 or TRBV12-4 and TRBJ2-4; 8 nucleotides match TRBD1. The J segment lost 11 bases and the V segment lost 7 bases, leaving 10 bases of the junction unmatched. The CDR3 runs 13 residues. The CDR3 reads CASTPSDRVLQYF. Written as DNA, the CDR3 is TGTGCCAGCACCCCTTCGGACAGGGTACTTCAGTACTTC.

This chain connects TRBV19 to TRBJ2-5; TRBD1 is a possible D gene (5 bases). Germline values: CDR1 LNHDA, CDR2 SQIVND (reference sequence). The CDR3 runs 15 residues. V lost 3 bases and J 4 bases, leaving 15 bases between the germline ends. CDR3 nucleotides: TGTGCCAGTAGTATCGGGCAGGGCGTGGGAGAGACCCAGTACTTC. It translates to CASSIGQGVGETQYF.

This clonotype was recorded at least ten times. The chain links TRBV27 to TRBJ2-3, with 8 bases lining up with TRBD2. Losses at the gene ends were 1 base for V and 0 bases for J; bases not matched to a gene: 3. Germline-derived CDR1 and CDR2 are MNHEY and SMNVEV (reference sequence). CDR3 length: 16 amino acids. CDR3 nucleotide sequence: TGTGCCAGCAGTTTATTGGCTAGCGGGAGCACAGATACGCAGTATTTT. Its protein product is CASSLLASGSTDTQYF.

This clonotype was counted at least ten times. The rearrangement joins TRBV29-1 to TRBJ1-1; D gene uncertain. The germline gives CDR1 SQVTM, CDR2 ANQGSEA. The ends were cut back, 6 bases at V and 0 bases at J, with 8 bases in the middle. There are 12 residues in the CDR3. The CDR3 reads CSVRELNTEAFF. CDR3 DNA: TGCAGCGTGCGGGAATTGAACACTGAAGCTTTCTTT.

This clonotype was seen repeatedly, ten times or more. V and J are TRBV10-3 and TRBJ1-2, with D tentatively TRBD1 (6 bases). The CDR3 length is 14 residues. V was pared by 5 bases and J by 7 bases, with 17 bases between. Germline V lookup: CDR1 ENHRY, CDR2 SYGVKD. CDR3 bases: TGTGCCATCAGTACAAGACAGGAGTTTAGTGGCTACACCTTC. As protein: CAISTRQEFSGYTF.

The sample holds a few counts of this clonotype. V and J are TRBV5-1 and TRBJ2-7; D gene ambiguous. Germline-derived CDR1 and CDR2 are SGHRS and YFSETQ. Trimming stripped 3 bases from V and 3 bases from J, with 13 bases between. CDR3 length equals 14 residues. CDR3 bases: TGCGCCAGCAGCTCCCCGAACAGCTACTACGAGCAGTACTTC. This gives the protein CASSSPNSYYEQYF.

This clonotype was seen ten or more times. This chain connects TRBV7-6 to TRBJ2-1, with D possibly TRBD1 on 5 matching bases. The length of the CDR3 is 17 residues. Germline V gene lookup returns CDR1 SGHVS and CDR2 FNYEAQ. The V end was cut by 3 bases, the J end by 0 bases, with 15 bases between. CDR3 nucleotide sequence: TGTGCCAGCAGCTTCTACGACAGAATAAGCTCCTACAATGAGCAGTTCTTC. Its protein is CASSFYDRISSYNEQFF.

This sequence joins TRBV7-2 and TRBJ2-4, with D maybe TRBD2 (6 bases). CDR1 SGHTA and CDR2 FQGNSA come from the germline V gene. There are 15 residues in the CDR3. V lost 1 base and J lost 6, with 13 bases in between. The chain's CDR3 is CASSLGAGFANIQYF. The CDR3 region has the DNA TGTGCCAGCAGCTTAGGGGCGGGATTCGCAAACATTCAGTACTTC.

This clonotype was counted at least ten times. This sequence joins TRBV20-1 and TRBJ1-1, with D uncertain. Germline V gene sequence: CDR1 DFQATT, CDR2 SNEGSKA (reference sequence). V gave up 4 bases and J gave up 0 bases, with 15 bases separating them. This CDR3 is built from 15 residues. The CDR3 region has the DNA TGCAGTGCTACCCCCGGGAGCGTCATGAACACTGAAGCTTTCTTT. As protein: CSATPGSVMNTEAFF.

This clonotype has a count of ten or more. The chain uses TRBV7-9 and TRBJ2-5; D ambiguous. The CDR3 covers 11 residues. Trimming shortened V by 6 bases and J by 4 bases, and 6 bases separated the two germline ends. Germline-derived CDR1 and CDR2 are SEHNR and FQNEAQ (reference sequence). Written as DNA, the CDR3 is TGTGCCAGCAGGGCCTTAGAGACCCAGTACTTC. The encoded protein is CASRALETQYF.

There are a few counts of this clonotype. The chain combines TRBV6-1 with TRBJ2-3; D gene unclear. The CDR3 totals 14 residues. The V and J ends lost 3 bases and 4 bases respectively, with 11 bases between them. Per the germline V gene, CDR1 is MNHNS and CDR2 is SASEGT. The CDR3 region has the DNA TGTGCCAGCAGTGAGTTCCCCAGCGCAGATACGCAGTATTTT. As protein: CASSEFPSADTQYF.

This clonotype appeared a few times. The chain is built from TRBV11-1 and TRBJ2-5; 10 bases line up with TRBD2. Germline values: CDR1 SGHAT, CDR2 FQDESV (reference sequence). This CDR3 contains 19 residues. The J segment lost 5 bases and the V segment lost 5 bases, leaving 20 bases of the junction unmatched. CDR3 DNA: TGTGCCAGCAGCCACTCCCCGGGACAGACACTAGCGGGACTTGAGACCCAGTACTTC. Its protein is CASSHSPGQTLAGLETQYF.

This clonotype showed up many times. V is TRBV27 and J is TRBJ1-6, with 7 bases fitting TRBD1. The CDR3 covers 15 residues. The germline CDR1 and CDR2 sequences are MNHEY and SMNVEV (reference sequence). V lost 0 bases and J lost 4; bases outside the gene matches: 0. Here the CDR3 reads CASSLSQGYNSPLHF. The CDR3 coding sequence is TGTGCCAGCAGTTTATCACAGGGGTATAATTCACCCCTCCACTTT.

This clonotype was observed at least ten times. The chain employs TRBV12-3 or TRBV12-4 and TRBJ1-2; perhaps TRBD1 as D (6 bases). The CDR3 is made up of 13 amino acids. Trimming took 6 bases from V and 8 from J, leaving 16 bases between them. CDR3 nucleotide sequence: TGTGCCAGCAGGAGCAGGGGTCTTGGGGGCTACACCTTC. The encoded protein is CASRSRGLGGYTF.

The sample holds a few counts of this clonotype. The gene calls are TRBV5-5 and TRBJ1-1; D possibly corresponds to TRBD1 (6 bases). The CDR3 extends over 17 amino acids. V gave up 3 bases and J gave up 10 bases, with 28 bases separating them. From germline, CDR1 is SGHKS and CDR2 YYEKEE (reference sequence). CDR3 in DNA: TGTGCCAGCAGCTCCCCCGGGACAAAGCGAATTGCTACTTCAGCTTTCTTT. Translating gives CASSSPGTKRIATSAFF.

This clonotype was seen repeatedly, ten times or more. The chain carries TRBV6-1 and TRBJ1-1, with a possible D match to TRBD1 (5 bases). Germline V CDR1 and CDR2: MNHNS, SASEGT. This CDR3 spans 15 amino acids. V was pared by 2 bases and J by 0 bases, with 10 bases between. CDR3 region: CASSEFQGVNTEAFF. CDR3 nucleotides: TGTGCCAGCAGTGAATTTCAGGGAGTGAACACTGAAGCTTTCTTT.

This clonotype was counted at least ten times. The J gene is TRBJ2-3, the V gene TRBV7-2; TRBD1 matches at 8 bases. The length of the CDR3 is 17 residues. Germline CDR1 is SGHTA and CDR2 is FQGNSA. J lost 1 base, V lost 6 bases, and 12 bases had no gene match. The DNA for the CDR3 is TGTGCCAGCAGGGGCCCTGGACAGGGACAAGGCACAGATACGCAGTATTTT. As protein: CASRGPGQGQGTDTQYF.

This clonotype was seen repeatedly, ten times or more. The junction does not match germline at one end; this may be a read error. V gene TRBV5-1 combines with J gene TRBJ2-3, with 7 bases lining up with TRBD2. Germline V CDR1 and CDR2: SGHRS, YFSETQ. This CDR3 is built from 17 residues. CDR3 sequence (DNA): TGCGCCAGCAGTTTGGGTCCACTAGCGTCGGCGACAGATACGCAGTATTTT. It translates to CASSLGPLASATDTQYF.